Listed below are T cell receptor beta chains from one sample, sequenced in a study of cytomegalovirus exposure and HLA in healthy donors. Libraries were prepared by immunoSEQ multiplex PCR; TCRdb keeps only in-frame clonotypes and omits some of them. The table lists 95,000 to 100,000 clones, roughly 10% of them singletons. The sequenced sample consisted of PBMCs. The receptors derive from a middle-aged man in good health and CMV-seropositive. The CDR3 runs from the conserved cysteine through the conserved F or W. Fields, in order: D gene, clone size, J gene, V gene, CDR3 protein, CDR3 DNA. D genes are given only for firm matches. Clone size appears in some rows only: once, few, many, or a class for an expanded clone.

TRBD2 | NA | TRBJ2-7 | TRBV4-2 | CASSLGKRDSSYEQYF | TGTGCCAGCAGCCTCGGCAAGCGGGACTCCTCCTACGAGCAGTACTTC
NA | NA | TRBJ1-6 | TRBV5-1 | CASSLEGGSPLHF | TGCGCCAGCAGCTTGGAGGGAGGTTCACCCCTCCACTTT
TRBD1 | once | TRBJ2-7 | TRBV7-8 | CASSLQGPGYEQYF | TGTGCCAGCAGCCTACAGGGGCCGGGCTACGAGCAGTACTTC
TRBD2 | NA | TRBJ2-3 | TRBV5-1 | CASSWGGATRGTDTQYF | TGCGCCAGCAGCTGGGGGGGAGCAACCAGAGGCACAGATACGCAGTATTTT
NA | NA | TRBJ2-5 | TRBV6-5 | CASSTRETQYF | TGTGCCAGCAGTACCCGGGAGACCCAGTACTTC
NA | few | TRBJ2-1 | TRBV28 | CASSATSFQNEQFF | TGTGCCAGCAGCGCCACTAGTTTTCAAAATGAGCAGTTCTTC
TRBD2 | NA | TRBJ2-2 | TRBV14 | CASSQAAGGPNTGELFF | TGTGCCAGCAGCCAAGCGGCGGGAGGGCCTAATACCGGGGAGCTGTTTTTT
TRBD1 | NA | TRBJ1-1 | TRBV7-9 | CASSFDRDTEAFF | TGTGCCAGCAGCTTCGACAGGGACACTGAAGCTTTCTTT
NA | few | TRBJ2-5 | TRBV9 | CASSPPESETQYF | TGTGCCAGCAGCCCCCCCGAGTCGGAGACCCAGTACTTC
TRBD1 | few | TRBJ2-7 | TRBV6-5 | CASSYGTGGVYEQYF | TGTGCCAGCAGTTACGGGACAGGGGGAGTCTACGAGCAGTACTTC
TRBD1 | few | TRBJ1-3 | TRBV2 | CASSHGTGHSGNTIYF | TGTGCCAGCAGCCATGGGACAGGGCACTCTGGAAACACCATATATTTT
TRBD1 | NA | TRBJ2-7 | TRBV18 | CASSPGTVEQYF | TGTGCCAGCTCACCGGGGACAGTGGAGCAGTACTTC
NA | NA | TRBJ2-3 | TRBV6-1 | CAGRRLVPTDTQYF | TGTGCCGGCAGGCGACTAGTCCCCACAGATACGCAGTATTTT
NA | few | TRBJ1-5 | TRBV19 | CASSWGGLSNQPQHF | TGTGCCAGTAGTTGGGGGGGCCTAAGCAATCAGCCCCAGCATTTT
TRBD2 | NA | TRBJ2-7 | TRBV7-8 | CASSPLAGDHYEQYF | TGTGCCAGCAGCCCGCTAGCGGGAGACCACTACGAGCAGTACTTC
TRBD2 | NA | TRBJ2-3 | TRBV5-8 | CASRLAGFTDTQYF | TGTGCCAGCCGCTTAGCGGGATTCACAGATACGCAGTATTTT
NA | few | TRBJ1-2 | TRBV6-5 | CASSSPRYGYTF | TGTGCCAGCAGTTCTCCCCGCTATGGCTACACCTTC
NA | NA | TRBJ1-4 | TRBV7-6 | CASKHWGHKLFF | TGTGCCAGCAAACATTGGGGCCACAAACTGTTTTTT
NA | few | TRBJ2-7 | TRBV5-1 | CASSLGGQPSTYEQYF | TGCGCCAGCAGCTTGGGTGGACAGCCATCAACCTACGAGCAGTACTTC
TRBD1 | few | TRBJ2-6 | TRBV28 | CASSGTGLISGANVLTF | TGTGCCAGCAGTGGGACAGGATTGATCTCTGGGGCCAACGTCCTGACTTTC
TRBD1 | few | TRBJ2-7 | TRBV4-1 | CASSPTGGADYEQYF | TGCGCCAGCAGCCCGACAGGGGGGGCAGACTACGAGCAGTACTTC
NA | NA | TRBJ2-3 | TRBV4-2 | CASSLPSGTDTQYF | TGTGCCAGCAGTCTCCCGTCTGGCACAGATACGCAGTATTTT